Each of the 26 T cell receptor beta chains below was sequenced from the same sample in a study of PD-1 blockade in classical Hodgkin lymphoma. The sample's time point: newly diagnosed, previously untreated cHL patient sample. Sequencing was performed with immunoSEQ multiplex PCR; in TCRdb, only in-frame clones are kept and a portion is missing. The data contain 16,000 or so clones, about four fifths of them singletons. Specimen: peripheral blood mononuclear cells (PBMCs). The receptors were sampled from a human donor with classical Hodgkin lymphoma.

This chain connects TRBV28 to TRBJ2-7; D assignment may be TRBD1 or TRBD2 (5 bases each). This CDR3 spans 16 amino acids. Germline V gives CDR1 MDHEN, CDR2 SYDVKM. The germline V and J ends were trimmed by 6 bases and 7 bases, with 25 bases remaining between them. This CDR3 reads CASSLRSQIGTFEQYF. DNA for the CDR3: TGTGCCAGCAGCCTGCGGTCGCAGATCGGGACGTTTGAGCAGTACTTC.

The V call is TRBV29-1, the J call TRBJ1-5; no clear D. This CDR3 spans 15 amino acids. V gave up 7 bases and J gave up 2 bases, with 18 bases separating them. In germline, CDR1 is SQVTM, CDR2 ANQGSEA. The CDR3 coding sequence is TGCAGCGCCTCCGACGGTCTTCTGGGCAATCAGCCCCAGCATTTT. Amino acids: CSASDGLLGNQPQHF.

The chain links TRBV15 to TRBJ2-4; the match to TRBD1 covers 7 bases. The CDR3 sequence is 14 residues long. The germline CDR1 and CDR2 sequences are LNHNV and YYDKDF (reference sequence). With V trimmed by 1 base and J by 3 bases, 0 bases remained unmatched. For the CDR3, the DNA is TGTGCCACCAGCAGAGGGGACAGCAAAAACATTCAGTACTTC. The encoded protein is CATSRGDSKNIQYF. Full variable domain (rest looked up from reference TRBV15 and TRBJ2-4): DAMVIQNPRYQVTQFGKPVTLSCSQTLNHNVMYWYQQKSSQAPKLLFHYYDKDFNNEADTPDNFQSRRPNTSFCFLDIRSPGLGDTAMYLCATSRGDSKNIQYFGAGTRLSVL.

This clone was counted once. The DNA of the CDR3 is TGTGCCAGCTCACCGGGCGAAGGAAGGGCCGGGGAGCTGTTTTTT. Translated: CASSPGEGRAGELFF. The chain carries TRBV18 and TRBJ2-2; D is uncertain. In germline, CDR1 is KGHSH, CDR2 LQKENI. V lost 3 bases to trimming and J lost 6 bases, with 14 bases between them. The CDR3 is 15 residues long.

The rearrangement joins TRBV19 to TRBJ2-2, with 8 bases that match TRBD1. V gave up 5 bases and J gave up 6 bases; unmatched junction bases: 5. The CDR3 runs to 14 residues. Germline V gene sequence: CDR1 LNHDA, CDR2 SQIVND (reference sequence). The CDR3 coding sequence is TGTGCCAGTAGTCCCGGGACAGGCGCCGGGGAGCTGTTTTTT. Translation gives CASSPGTGAGELFF.

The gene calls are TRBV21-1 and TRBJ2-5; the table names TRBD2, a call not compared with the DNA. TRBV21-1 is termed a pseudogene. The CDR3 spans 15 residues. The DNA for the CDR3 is TGTGCCAGCAGCAAAGTGCAAGCGAACCAAGAGACCCAGTACTTC. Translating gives CASSKVQANQETQYF.

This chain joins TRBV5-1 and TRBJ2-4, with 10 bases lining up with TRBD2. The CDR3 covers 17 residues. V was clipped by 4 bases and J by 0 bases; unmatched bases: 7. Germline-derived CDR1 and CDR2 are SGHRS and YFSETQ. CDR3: CASSIRTSGVAKNIQYF. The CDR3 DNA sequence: TGCGCCAGCAGCATCCGGACTAGCGGAGTAGCCAAAAACATTCAGTACTTC.

CDR3 region: CASSIGTGGTEAFF. In nucleotides, the CDR3 is TGTGCCAGTAGTATTGGGACAGGGGGCACTGAAGCTTTCTTT. V and J are TRBV19 and TRBJ1-1, with TRBD1 matching 11 bases. V lost 3 bases to trimming and J lost 4 bases; unmatched junction nucleotides: 1. This CDR3 has 14 residues. In germline, CDR1 is LNHDA, CDR2 SQIVND (reference sequence).

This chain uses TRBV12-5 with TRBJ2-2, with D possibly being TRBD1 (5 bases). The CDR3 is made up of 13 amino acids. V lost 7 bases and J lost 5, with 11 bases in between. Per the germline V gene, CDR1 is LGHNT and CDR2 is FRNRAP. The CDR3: CASASSGTGELFF. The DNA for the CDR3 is TGTGCTAGTGCCTCTTCAGGGACCGGGGAGCTGTTTTTT.

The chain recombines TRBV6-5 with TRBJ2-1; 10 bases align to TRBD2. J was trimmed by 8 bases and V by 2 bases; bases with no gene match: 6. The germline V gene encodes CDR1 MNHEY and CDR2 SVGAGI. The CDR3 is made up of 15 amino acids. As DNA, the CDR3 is TGTGCCAGCAGTTACGGGGCCGGGACTAGCGATGAGCAGTTCTTC. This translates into CASSYGAGTSDEQFF.

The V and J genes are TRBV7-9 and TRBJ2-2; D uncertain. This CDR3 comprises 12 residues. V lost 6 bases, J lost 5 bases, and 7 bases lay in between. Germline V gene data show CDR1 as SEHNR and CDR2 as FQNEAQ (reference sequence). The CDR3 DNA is TGTGCCAGCAGGCGATCAACCGGGGAGCTGTTTTTT. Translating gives CASRRSTGELFF.

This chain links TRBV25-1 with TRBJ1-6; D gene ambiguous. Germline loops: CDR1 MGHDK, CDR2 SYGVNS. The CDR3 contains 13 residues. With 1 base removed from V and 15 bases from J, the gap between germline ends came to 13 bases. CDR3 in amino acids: CASSESGGPLLHF. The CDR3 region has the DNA TGTGCCAGCAGTGAATCGGGAGGCCCACTCCTCCACTTT.

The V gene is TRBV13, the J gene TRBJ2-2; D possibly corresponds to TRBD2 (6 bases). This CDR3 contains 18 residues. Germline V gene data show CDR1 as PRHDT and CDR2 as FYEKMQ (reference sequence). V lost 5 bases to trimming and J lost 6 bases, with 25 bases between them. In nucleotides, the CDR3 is TGTGCCAGCAGCCTTCAACATACGATTTCTAGCGACCCCGGGGAGCTGTTTTTT. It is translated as CASSLQHTISSDPGELFF.

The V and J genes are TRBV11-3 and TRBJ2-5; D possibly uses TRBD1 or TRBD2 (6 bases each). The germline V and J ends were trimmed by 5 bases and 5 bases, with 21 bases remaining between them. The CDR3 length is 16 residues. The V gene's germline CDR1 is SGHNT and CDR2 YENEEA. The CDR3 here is CASSQAWRKGGETQYF. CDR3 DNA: TGTGCCAGCAGCCAGGCGTGGCGGAAAGGGGGGGAGACCCAGTACTTC.

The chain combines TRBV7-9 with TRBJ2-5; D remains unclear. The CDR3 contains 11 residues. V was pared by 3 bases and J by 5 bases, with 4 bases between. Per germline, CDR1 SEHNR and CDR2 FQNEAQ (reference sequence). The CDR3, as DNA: TGTGCCAGCAGCTTCTCCGAGACCCAGTACTTC. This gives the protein CASSFSETQYF. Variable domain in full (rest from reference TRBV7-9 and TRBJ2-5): DTGVSQNPRHKITKRGQNVTFRCDPISEHNRLYWYRQTLGQGPEFLTYFQNEAQLEKSRLLSDRFSAERPKGSFSTLEIQRTEQGDSAMYLCASSFSETQYFGPGTRLLVL.

The DNA of the CDR3 is TGCGCCAGCAGCTTGGCACCAGGGAAGAACACTGAAGCTTTCTTT. It codes for CASSLAPGKNTEAFF. The V and J genes are TRBV5-1 and TRBJ1-1; D might be TRBD1 (5 bases). This CDR3 comprises 15 residues. CDR1 is SGHRS, CDR2 YFSETQ, per germline. Trimming removed 0 bases from V and 1 base from J, with 10 bases in between. The variable domain in full, completed from reference TRBV5-1 and TRBJ1-1, reads KAGVTQTPRYLIKTRGQQVTLSCSPISGHRSVSWYQQTPGQGLQFLFEYFSETQRNKGNFPGRFSGRQFSNSRSEMNVSTLELGDSALYLCASSLAPGKNTEAFFGQGTRLTVV.

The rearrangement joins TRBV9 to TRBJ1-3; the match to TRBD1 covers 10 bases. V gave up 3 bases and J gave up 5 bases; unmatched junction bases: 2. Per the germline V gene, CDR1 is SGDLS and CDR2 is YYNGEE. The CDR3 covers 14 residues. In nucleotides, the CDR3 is TGTGCCAGCAGCGAGGGACAGGGGAGAAACACCATATATTTT. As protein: CASSEGQGRNTIYF.

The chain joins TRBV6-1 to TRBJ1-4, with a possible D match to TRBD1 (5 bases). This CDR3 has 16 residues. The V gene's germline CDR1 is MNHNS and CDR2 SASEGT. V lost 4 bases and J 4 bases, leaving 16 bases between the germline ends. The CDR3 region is CASSVILGGSNEKLFF. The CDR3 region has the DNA TGTGCCAGCAGTGTAATACTGGGGGGAAGTAATGAAAAACTGTTTTTT.

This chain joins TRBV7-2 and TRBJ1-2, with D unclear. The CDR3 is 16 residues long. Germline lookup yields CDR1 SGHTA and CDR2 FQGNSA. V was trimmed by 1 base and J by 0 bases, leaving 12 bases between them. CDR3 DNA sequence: TGTGCCAGCAGCTTAGTCGGTTCGGACGCTAACTATGGCTACACCTTC. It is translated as CASSLVGSDANYGYTF. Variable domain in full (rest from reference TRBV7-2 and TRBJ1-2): GAGVSQSPSNKVTEKGKDVELRCDPISGHTALYWYRQSLGQGLEFLIYFQGNSAPDKSGLPSDRFSAERTGGSVSTLTIQRTQQEDSAVYLCASSLVGSDANYGYTFGSGTRLTVV.

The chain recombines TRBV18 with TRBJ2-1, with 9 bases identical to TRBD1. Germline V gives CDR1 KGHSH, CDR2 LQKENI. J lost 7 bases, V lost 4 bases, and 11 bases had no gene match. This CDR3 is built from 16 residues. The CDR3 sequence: CASSRAAGQGTNEQFF. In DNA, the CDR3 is TGTGCCAGCTCACGGGCCGCTGGACAGGGGACGAATGAGCAGTTCTTC.

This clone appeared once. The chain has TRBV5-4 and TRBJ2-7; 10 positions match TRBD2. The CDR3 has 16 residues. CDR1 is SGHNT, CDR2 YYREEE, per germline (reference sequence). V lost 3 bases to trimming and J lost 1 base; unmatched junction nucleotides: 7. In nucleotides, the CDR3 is TGTGCCAGCAGCTCGCGGACTAGCGGCAGATCCTACGAGCAGTACTTC. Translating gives CASSSRTSGRSYEQYF.

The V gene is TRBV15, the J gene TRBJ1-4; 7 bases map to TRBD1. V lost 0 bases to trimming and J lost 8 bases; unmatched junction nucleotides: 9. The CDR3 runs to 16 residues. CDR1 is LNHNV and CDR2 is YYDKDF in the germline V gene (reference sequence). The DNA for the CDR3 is TGTGCCACCAGCAGAGATCGTGGCAGGGGGAACGAAAAACTGTTTTTT. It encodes CATSRDRGRGNEKLFF.

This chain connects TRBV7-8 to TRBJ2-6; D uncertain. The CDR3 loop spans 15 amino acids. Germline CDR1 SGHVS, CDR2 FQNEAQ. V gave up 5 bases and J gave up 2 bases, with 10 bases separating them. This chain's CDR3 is CASSQQRAGANVLTF. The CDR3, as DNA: TGTGCCAGCAGCCAACAACGAGCTGGGGCCAACGTCCTGACTTTC.

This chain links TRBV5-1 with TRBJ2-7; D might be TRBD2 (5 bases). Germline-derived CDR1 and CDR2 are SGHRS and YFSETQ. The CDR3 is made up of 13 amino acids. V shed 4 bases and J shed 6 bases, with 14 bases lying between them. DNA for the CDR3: TGCGCCAGCAGCAACCCTAGCAACTCCGAGCAGTACTTC. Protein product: CASSNPSNSEQYF.

The CDR3 DNA reads as TGTGCCAGTAGTATAGGGGCGCTCGACAGGGGTCAAGAGACCCAGTACTTC. Amino acids: CASSIGALDRGQETQYF. The rearrangement joins TRBV19 to TRBJ2-5; TRBD1 matches 8 bases. V gave up 1 base and J gave up 2 bases; unmatched junction bases: 9. Germline V lookup: CDR1 LNHDA, CDR2 SQIVND (reference sequence). This CDR3 has 17 amino acids.

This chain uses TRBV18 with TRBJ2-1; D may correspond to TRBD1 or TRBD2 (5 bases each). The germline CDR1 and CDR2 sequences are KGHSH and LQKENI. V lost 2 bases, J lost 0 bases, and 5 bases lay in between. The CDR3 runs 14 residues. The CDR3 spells CASSPGGSYNEQFF. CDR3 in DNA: TGTGCCAGCTCACCAGGGGGCTCCTACAATGAGCAGTTCTTC.